These 29 T cell receptor beta chains share one sample of origin, sequenced in a study of technical replicates of blood from several donors. Here immunoSEQ multiplex PCR was the method, and the copy in TCRdb shows in-frame clones only, minus some. The sample has approximately 70,000 clones; 80% to 95% are singletons. Sequencing was carried out using T cells isolated from PBMCs. The receptors here all came from a human donor in good health.

The chain has TRBV6-1 and TRBJ2-5; D call uncertain. CDR1 and CDR2 (germline): MNHNS, SASEGT. The V gene lost 4 bases and the J gene lost 3 bases, with 9 bases spanning the gap. The length of the CDR3 is 13 residues. This CDR3 is CASSGQTEETQYF. DNA of the CDR3: TGTGCCAGCAGTGGTCAAACAGAAGAGACCCAGTACTTC.

J is TRBJ2-3 and V is TRBV4-1, with 8 bases identical to TRBD2. CDR1 and CDR2 from the germline V gene are MGHRA and YSYEKL. The CDR3 is 16 amino acids. The V gene end was trimmed by 1 base and the J gene end by 4 bases; junction bases not matched to a gene: 7. CDR3 amino acids: CASSQGREGRADTQYF. The DNA for the CDR3 is TGCGCCAGCAGCCAAGGACGGGAGGGCCGGGCAGATACGCAGTATTTT.

The CDR3 protein is CASSLEQDNYGYTF. CDR3 nucleotide sequence: TGTGCCAGCAGCTTGGAACAGGATAACTATGGCTACACCTTC. The rearrangement joins TRBV5-4 to TRBJ1-2; D is perhaps TRBD1 (5 bases). This CDR3 spans 14 amino acids. Looked up from germline, CDR1 is SGHNT and CDR2 is YYREEE (reference sequence). V was cut by 0 bases and J by 1 base, with 7 bases left in between.

The J gene is TRBJ1-1, the V gene TRBV7-2; 9 bases agree with TRBD1. With V trimmed by 1 base and J by 11 bases, 5 bases remained unmatched. The germline V gene has CDR1 SGHTA and CDR2 FQGNSA. The CDR3 runs 13 residues. CDR3 in DNA: TGTGCCAGCAGCTTAGGGAGGGACAGGGAGGCTTTCTTT. Residues: CASSLGRDREAFF. The complete variable domain, with remaining parts taken from reference TRBV7-2 and TRBJ1-1, reads GAGVSQSPSNKVTEKGKDVELRCDPISGHTALYWYRQSLGQGLEFLIYFQGNSAPDKSGLPSDRFSAERTGGSVSTLTIQRTQQEDSAVYLCASSLGRDREAFFGQGTRLTVV.

The chain has TRBV27 and TRBJ1-5; 9 bases are a match to TRBD1. J lost 7 bases, V lost 5 bases, and 15 bases had no gene match. From germline, CDR1 is MNHEY and CDR2 SMNVEV (reference sequence). CDR3 length: 17 amino acids. CDR3 loop: CASSPFGTGKLRQPQHF. Written as DNA, the CDR3 is TGTGCCAGCAGTCCATTCGGGACAGGGAAATTAAGGCAGCCCCAGCATTTT.

This chain uses TRBV7-6 with TRBJ2-7, with D maybe TRBD1 (7 bases). This CDR3 contains 15 residues. Germline lookup yields CDR1 SGHVS and CDR2 FNYEAQ. V shed 1 base and J shed 3 bases, with 13 bases lying between them. CDR3 sequence reads: CASSLGQGGSYEQYF. CDR3 nucleotides: TGTGCCAGCAGCTTAGGACAGGGAGGAAGCTACGAGCAGTACTTC.

V and J are TRBV11-3 and TRBJ2-1; 7 nucleotides match TRBD2. V lost 1 base and J lost 0; bases outside the gene matches: 15. There are 20 residues in the CDR3. Germline CDR1 is SGHNT and CDR2 is YENEEA. The CDR3 region has the DNA TGTGCCAGCAGCTTAGCATACAGGTCTAGCGGTCCCTTCTCCTACAATGAGCAGTTCTTC. This gives the protein CASSLAYRSSGPFSYNEQFF.

The rearrangement joins TRBV11-2 to TRBJ2-7; D is unresolved. Per germline, CDR1 SGHAT and CDR2 FQNNGV. The V gene lost 2 bases and the J gene lost 2 bases, with 7 bases spanning the gap. The CDR3 spans 13 residues. The CDR3: CASSLSAAYEQYF. CDR3 bases: TGTGCCAGCAGCTTATCTGCGGCCTACGAGCAGTACTTC.

This clone was picked up a small number of times. CDR3 sequence (DNA): TGTGCCTGGAGTTCAGGGGAGTCCACTGAAGCTTTCTTT. Residues: CAWSSGESTEAFF. The rearrangement links TRBV30 to TRBJ1-1, with D possibly being TRBD1 (6 bases). This CDR3 comprises 13 residues. CDR1 and CDR2 from the germline V gene are GTSNPN and SVGIG (reference sequence). Trimming took 2 bases from V and 4 from J, leaving 11 bases between them.

This clone was counted a single time. The CDR3 loop is CASSPDTSYEQYF. The CDR3 region has the DNA TGTGCCAGCTCCCCCGACACGTCCTACGAGCAGTACTTC. The chain recombines TRBV18 with TRBJ2-7; D is unclear. Between the trimmed V and J ends, which lost 6 bases and 1 base, there was a span of 10 bases. Germline V gives CDR1 KGHSH, CDR2 LQKENI. The CDR3 is made up of 13 amino acids.

This sequence joins TRBV2 and TRBJ2-3, with D possibly being TRBD2 (5 bases). The CDR3 consists of 12 residues. With 11 bases removed from V and 5 bases from J, the gap between germline ends came to 14 bases. The germline CDR1 and CDR2 sequences are SNHLY and FYNNEI. The CDR3 spells CAGDSALDTQYF. The CDR3 region has the DNA TGTGCCGGAGATAGCGCGCTAGATACGCAGTATTTT.

The sample holds one count of this clone. V usage is TRBV7-9 and J usage is TRBJ2-7, with 8 bases that match TRBD1. The junction had 1 base not matched to a gene; V was cut back by 2 bases and J by 7 bases. The germline V gene has CDR1 SEHNR and CDR2 FQNEAQ (reference sequence). CDR3 size: 12 residues. The CDR3: CASSLRDREQYF. The CDR3 DNA reads as TGTGCCAGCAGCTTAAGGGACAGGGAGCAGTACTTC.

The chain recombines TRBV7-9 with TRBJ2-1; perhaps TRBD1 as D (5 bases). This CDR3 has 16 amino acids. CDR1 is SEHNR, CDR2 FQNEAQ, per germline (reference sequence). Trimming took 4 bases from V and 0 from J, leaving 13 bases between them. CDR3 loop: CASSYRQLSSYNEQFF. For the CDR3, the DNA is TGTGCCAGCAGCTACAGACAGCTCAGCTCCTACAATGAGCAGTTCTTC.

CDR3 nucleotide sequence: TGTGCCAGCAGTGAAGGAGGTCTGGTGAACACTGAAGCTTTCTTT. It codes for CASSEGGLVNTEAFF. The rearrangement uses TRBV6-1 and TRBJ1-1; D ambiguous. V was pared by 1 base and J by 0 bases, with 9 bases between. This CDR3 has 15 residues. Looked up from germline, CDR1 is MNHNS and CDR2 is SASEGT.

This clone was recorded once. The gene calls are TRBV27 and TRBJ1-1; TRBD1 aligns across 7 bases. V trimming: 8 bases; J trimming: 1 base; junction bases outside the gene matches: 4. Per the germline V gene, CDR1 is MNHEY and CDR2 is SMNVEV (reference sequence). CDR3 length: 13 amino acids. CDR3: CASGRQGNTEAFF. The CDR3 DNA reads as TGTGCCAGCGGGCGACAGGGGAACACTGAAGCTTTCTTT.

The chain combines TRBV5-8 with TRBJ2-7, with TRBD2 identical over 7 bases. The CDR3 has 17 amino acids. Germline lookup yields CDR1 SGHTS and CDR2 YDEGEE. With 4 bases clipped from V and 1 base from J, the junction kept 14 bases outside the gene matches. The DNA for the CDR3 is TGTGCCAGCAGCGCCCGGCGGGGGATTCCCGGGTCCTACGAGCAGTACTTC. This gives the protein CASSARRGIPGSYEQYF.

This clone was observed a handful of times. The rearrangement links TRBV11-2 to TRBJ1-5; D not resolved. CDR3 size: 13 residues. V lost 6 bases and J 4 bases, leaving 10 bases between the germline ends. CDR1 and CDR2 (germline): SGHAT, FQNNGV. CDR3 residues: CASSFNENQPQHF. Here the CDR3 DNA reads TGTGCCAGCAGTTTCAATGAGAATCAGCCCCAGCATTTT.

The chain links TRBV6-5 to TRBJ2-2; 8 positions agree with TRBD1. With 5 bases clipped from V and 4 bases from J, the junction kept 3 bases outside the gene matches. The CDR3 loop spans 14 amino acids. Looked up from germline, CDR1 is MNHEY and CDR2 is SVGAGI. The CDR3 DNA follows: TGTGCCAGCAGTACTACAGGGGGCACCGGGGAGCTGTTTTTT. Translating it yields CASSTTGGTGELFF.

This clone was recorded once. The chain is built from TRBV11-3 and TRBJ2-1; D ambiguous. V lost 3 bases to trimming and J lost 9 bases, with 12 bases between them. This CDR3 has 13 residues. The V gene's germline CDR1 is SGHNT and CDR2 YENEEA. This CDR3 reads CASSFLSAGEQFF. As DNA, the CDR3 is TGTGCCAGCAGCTTTCTGAGCGCTGGTGAGCAGTTCTTC.

The chain carries TRBV4-1 and TRBJ2-1; TRBD2 matches 8 bases. Germline values: CDR1 MGHRA, CDR2 YSYEKL. V shed 0 bases, J shed 1 base, and the junction held 8 bases outside the gene matches. The CDR3 loop spans 18 amino acids. DNA of the CDR3: TGCGCCAGCAGCCAAGAAGGGGGACTAGGTCGGTCCTACAATGAGCAGTTCTTC. This sequence encodes CASSQEGGLGRSYNEQFF.

The rearrangement uses TRBV6-6 and TRBJ2-5; 8 bases fit TRBD1. Unmatched junction bases numbered 15, after V lost 6 bases and J lost 6 bases. The CDR3 contains 16 residues. Looked up from germline, CDR1 is MNHNY and CDR2 is SVGAGI (reference sequence). CDR3 in DNA: TGTGCCAGCAGCCCACTTAGGACAGGGCTCCCACAGACCCAGTACTTC. It specifies CASSPLRTGLPQTQYF.

V and J are TRBV19 and TRBJ1-5, with a tentative D call TRBD1 (6 bases). The CDR3 sequence is 16 residues long. V lost 5 bases, J lost 1 base, and 15 bases lay in between. Germline V CDR1 and CDR2: LNHDA, SQIVND (reference sequence). In DNA form, the CDR3 reads TGTGCCAGTAGTTCAACAGGGATAAGAAGCAATCAGCCCCAGCATTTT. It specifies CASSSTGIRSNQPQHF.

CDR3 sequence (DNA): TGTGCCAGCAGTGACATCAGGGTACGGACTGGAAACACCATATATTTT. Its protein product is CASSDIRVRTGNTIYF. The genes are TRBV6-1 and TRBJ1-3; possible D gene TRBD1, 5 bases. V was pared by 3 bases and J by 2 bases, with 14 bases between. CDR1 and CDR2 (germline): MNHNS, SASEGT. The CDR3 extends over 16 amino acids.

This chain uses TRBV7-8 with TRBJ2-2, with 7 bases fitting TRBD2. The CDR3 is made up of 15 amino acids. The germline CDR1 and CDR2 sequences are SGHVS and FQNEAQ. J gave up 5 bases and V 5 bases, and 8 bases lay outside the gene matches. The DNA for the CDR3 is TGTGCCAGCAGCCCGATGAGGGAGGGAACCGGGGAGCTGTTTTTT. It codes for CASSPMREGTGELFF.

V gene TRBV5-6 combines with J gene TRBJ1-1, with a weak D call TRBD1 (5 bases). The germline CDR1 and CDR2 sequences are SGHDT and YYEEEE. Trimming shortened V by 4 bases and J by 5 bases, and 18 bases separated the two germline ends. This CDR3 region has 15 residues. CDR3 bases: TGTGCCAGCAGCGGGGGGGTCCAGGGAAATACTGAAGCTTTCTTT. Amino acids: CASSGGVQGNTEAFF.

The V and J genes are TRBV11-3 and TRBJ2-7, with 8 bases matching TRBD2. With V trimmed by 5 bases and J by 0 bases, 12 bases remained unmatched. The CDR3 spans 17 residues. The germline V gene encodes CDR1 SGHNT and CDR2 YENEEA. CDR3 amino acids: CASSRGLVGGSSYEQYF. In nucleotides, the CDR3 is TGTGCCAGCAGCAGGGGACTAGTAGGAGGGAGCTCCTACGAGCAGTACTTC.

V is TRBV5-1 and J is TRBJ1-4; 8 bases fit TRBD1. Germline V gene lookup returns CDR1 SGHRS and CDR2 YFSETQ. The J segment lost 0 bases and the V segment lost 0 bases, leaving 7 bases of the junction unmatched. CDR3 length: 18 residues. In nucleotides, the CDR3 is TGCGCCAGCAGCTTGGGCGACAGGGGCCGTGCAACTAATGAAAAACTGTTTTTT. It yields the protein CASSLGDRGRATNEKLFF.

The CDR3 DNA reads TGTGCCAGTATACCGGGACAGGGGTTGGAGCGAGCTTTCTTT. The encoded protein is CASIPGQGLERAFF. The chain carries TRBV19 and TRBJ1-1; 10 bases match TRBD1. The length of the CDR3 is 14 residues. Unmatched junction bases numbered 12, after V lost 7 bases and J lost 10 bases. Germline V lookup: CDR1 LNHDA, CDR2 SQIVND (reference sequence). Full variable domain (rest looked up from reference TRBV19 and TRBJ1-1): DGGITQSPKYLFRKEGQNVTLSCEQNLNHDAMYWYRQDPGQGLRLIYYSQIVNDFQKGDIAEGYSVSREKKESFPLTVTSAQKNPTAFYLCASIPGQGLERAFFGQGTRLTVV.

Only one count was recorded for this clone. The chain couples TRBV4-1 to TRBJ2-3; perhaps TRBD1 as D (7 bases). This CDR3 contains 14 residues. Germline CDR1 reads MGHRA; CDR2 reads YSYEKL. V dropped 3 bases and J dropped 11 bases, with 18 bases sitting between them. This chain's CDR3 is CASSQGQRGTVQYF. In DNA form, the CDR3 reads TGCGCCAGCAGCCAGGGACAGCGCGGGACGGTGCAGTATTTT.